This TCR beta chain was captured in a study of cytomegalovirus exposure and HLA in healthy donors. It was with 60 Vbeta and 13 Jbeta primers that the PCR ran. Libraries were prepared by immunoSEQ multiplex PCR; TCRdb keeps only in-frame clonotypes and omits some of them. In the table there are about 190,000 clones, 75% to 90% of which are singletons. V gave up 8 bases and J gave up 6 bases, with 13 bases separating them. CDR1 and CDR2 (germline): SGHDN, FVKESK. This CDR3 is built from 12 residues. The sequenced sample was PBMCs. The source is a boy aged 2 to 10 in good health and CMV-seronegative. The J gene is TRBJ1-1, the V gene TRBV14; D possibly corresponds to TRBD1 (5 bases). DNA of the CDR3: TGTGCCAGCCGAGGAGGGGCCCCTGAAGCTTTCTTT. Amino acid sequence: CASRGGAPEAFF.